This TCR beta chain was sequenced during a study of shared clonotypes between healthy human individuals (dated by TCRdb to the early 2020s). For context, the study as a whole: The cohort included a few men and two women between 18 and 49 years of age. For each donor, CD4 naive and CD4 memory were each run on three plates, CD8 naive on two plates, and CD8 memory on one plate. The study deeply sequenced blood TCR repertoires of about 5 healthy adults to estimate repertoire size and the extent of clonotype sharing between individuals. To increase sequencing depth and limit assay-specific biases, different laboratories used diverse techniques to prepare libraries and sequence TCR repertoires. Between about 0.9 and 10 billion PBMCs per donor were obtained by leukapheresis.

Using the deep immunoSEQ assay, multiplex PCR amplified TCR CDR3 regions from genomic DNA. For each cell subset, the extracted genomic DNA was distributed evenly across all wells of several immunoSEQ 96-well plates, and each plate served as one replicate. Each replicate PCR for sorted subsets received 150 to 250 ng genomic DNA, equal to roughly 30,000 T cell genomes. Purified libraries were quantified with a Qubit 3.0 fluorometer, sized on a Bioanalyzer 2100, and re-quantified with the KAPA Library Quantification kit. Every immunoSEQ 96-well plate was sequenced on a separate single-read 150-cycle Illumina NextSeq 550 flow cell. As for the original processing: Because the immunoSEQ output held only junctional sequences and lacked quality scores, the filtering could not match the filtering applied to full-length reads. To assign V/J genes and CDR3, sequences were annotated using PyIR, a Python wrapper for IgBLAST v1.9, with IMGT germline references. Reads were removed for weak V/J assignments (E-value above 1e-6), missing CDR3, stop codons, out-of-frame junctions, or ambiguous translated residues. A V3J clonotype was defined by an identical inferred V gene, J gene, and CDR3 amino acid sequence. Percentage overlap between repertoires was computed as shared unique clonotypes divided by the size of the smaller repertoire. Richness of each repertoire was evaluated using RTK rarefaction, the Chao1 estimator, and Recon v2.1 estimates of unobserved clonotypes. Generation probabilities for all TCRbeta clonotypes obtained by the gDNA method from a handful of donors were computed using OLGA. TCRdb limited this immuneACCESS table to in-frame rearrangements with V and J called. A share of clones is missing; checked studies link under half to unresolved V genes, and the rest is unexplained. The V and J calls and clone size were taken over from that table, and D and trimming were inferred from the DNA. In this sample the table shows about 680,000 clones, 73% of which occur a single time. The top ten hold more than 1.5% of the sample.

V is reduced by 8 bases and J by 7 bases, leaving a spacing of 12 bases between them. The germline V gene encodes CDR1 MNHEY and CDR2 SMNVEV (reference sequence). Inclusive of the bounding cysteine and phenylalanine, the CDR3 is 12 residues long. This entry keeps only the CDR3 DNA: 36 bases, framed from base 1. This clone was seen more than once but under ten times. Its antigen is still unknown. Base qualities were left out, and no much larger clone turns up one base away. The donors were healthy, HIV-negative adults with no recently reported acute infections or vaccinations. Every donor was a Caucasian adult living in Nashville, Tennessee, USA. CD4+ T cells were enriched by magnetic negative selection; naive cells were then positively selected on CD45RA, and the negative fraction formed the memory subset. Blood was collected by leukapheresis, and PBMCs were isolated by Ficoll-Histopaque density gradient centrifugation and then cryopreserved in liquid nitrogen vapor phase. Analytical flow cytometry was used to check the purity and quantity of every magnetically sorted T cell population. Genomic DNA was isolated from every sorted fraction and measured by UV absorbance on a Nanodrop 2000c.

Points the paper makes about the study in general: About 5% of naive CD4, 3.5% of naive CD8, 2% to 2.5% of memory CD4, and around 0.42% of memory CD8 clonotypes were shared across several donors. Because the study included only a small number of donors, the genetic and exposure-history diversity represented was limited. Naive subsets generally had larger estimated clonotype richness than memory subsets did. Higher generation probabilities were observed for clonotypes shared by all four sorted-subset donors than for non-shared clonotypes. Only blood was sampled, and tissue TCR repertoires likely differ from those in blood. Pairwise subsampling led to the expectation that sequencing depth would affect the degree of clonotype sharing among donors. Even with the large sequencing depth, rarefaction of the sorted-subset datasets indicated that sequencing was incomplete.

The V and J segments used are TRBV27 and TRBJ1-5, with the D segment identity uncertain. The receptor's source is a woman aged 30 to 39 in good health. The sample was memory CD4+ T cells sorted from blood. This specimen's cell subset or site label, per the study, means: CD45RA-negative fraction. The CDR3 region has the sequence CASGFWGQPQHF. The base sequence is TGTGCCAGCGGGTTCTGGGGACAGCCCCAGCATTTT.